This TCR beta chain was identified during a study of cytotoxic CD8 clonotypes in ibrutinib-treated CLL. Method: immunoSEQ multiplex PCR; TCRdb's copy keeps in-frame clones and lacks some. The sample includes approximately 350,000 clones, roughly two thirds of them seen just once. The source was PBMCs, collected after 36 months of ibrutinib treatment. This receptor was obtained from a human donor with chronic lymphocytic leukemia.

For the CDR3, the DNA is TGCGCCAGCAGCCCGTCCGAGCAGTACTTC. Translation gives CASSPSEQYF. The rearrangement links TRBV5-1 to TRBJ2-7, with unresolved D. This CDR3 has 10 residues. V was trimmed by 4 bases and J by 6 bases, leaving 5 bases between them. Germline loops: CDR1 SGHRS, CDR2 YFSETQ.